Sequencing of this T cell receptor (beta chain) was carried out in a study of identical twins. TCRdb itself ran the 5' RACE reads through MiXCR, one entry per CDR3 protein. The data contain about 150,000 distinct CDR3 sequences, around 3.5% of them singletons. This CDR3 comprises 14 residues. V was clipped by 7 bases and J by 4 bases; unmatched bases: 8. Germline values: CDR1 LNHDA, CDR2 SQIVND (reference sequence). This clonotype appeared many times. The V call is TRBV19, the J call TRBJ2-5; 8 bases map to TRBD1. The sequence was collected from a man between 18 and 29 years old in good health. Sequencing used memory T cells sorted from blood. DNA of the CDR3: TGTGCCAGTATGCGAATCGGACAGGGAGAGACCCAGTACTTC. It specifies CASMRIGQGETQYF.